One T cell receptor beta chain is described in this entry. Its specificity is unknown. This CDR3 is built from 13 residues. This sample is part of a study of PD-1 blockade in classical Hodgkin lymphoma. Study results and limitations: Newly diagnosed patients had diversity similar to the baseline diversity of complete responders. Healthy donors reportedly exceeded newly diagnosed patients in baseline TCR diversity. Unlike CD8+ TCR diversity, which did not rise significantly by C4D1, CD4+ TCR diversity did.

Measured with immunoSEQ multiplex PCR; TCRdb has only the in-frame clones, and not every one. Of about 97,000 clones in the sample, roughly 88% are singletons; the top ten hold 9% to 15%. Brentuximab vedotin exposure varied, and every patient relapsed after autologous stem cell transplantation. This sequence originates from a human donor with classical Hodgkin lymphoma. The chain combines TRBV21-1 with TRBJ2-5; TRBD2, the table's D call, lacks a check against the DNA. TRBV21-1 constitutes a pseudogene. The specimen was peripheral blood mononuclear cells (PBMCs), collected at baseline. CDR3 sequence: CASPAGGSETQYF. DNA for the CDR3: TGTGCGTCGCCTGCGGGAGGGTCTGAGACCCAGTACTTC.